The following is a TCR beta chain sequence with its context. Its antigen is as yet unknown. This entry belongs to a study of Ad26.COV2.S vaccination and SARS-CoV-2 variants. On the study more broadly: Ad26.COV2.S arm of COV1001 included the donor. Ad26.COV2.S given intramuscularly, once or twice 56 days apart. Study-wide results and caveats: Placebo and vaccine recipients had non-spike TCR breadth that was similar. The authors reported substantial breadth in spike-specific CD8+ and CD4+ T cell responses after vaccination.

Treatment specified: some 19 received Ad26.COV2.S at low or high dose, single or two shots; 5 received placebo; per-sample allocation not given. Sample collection was performed on day 63 after the first vaccine or placebo injection. Produced via immunoSEQ multiplex PCR; TCRdb's table is partial and in-frame only. This sample has over 400,000 clones, with approximately 92% found just once. The source was peripheral blood, collected in a trial of Ad26.COV2.S vaccine versus placebo. The sequence was obtained from a person between 18 and 60 years old who received the Ad26.COV2.S COVID-19 vaccine or a placebo.

The CDR3 reads CASSLLALETQYF. The CDR3 coding sequence is TGTGCCAGCAGCTTGCTAGCATTAGAGACCCAGTACTTC. V and J are TRBV5-6 and TRBJ2-5; possibly TRBD2 for D (5 bases). Germline CDR1 is SGHDT and CDR2 is YYEEEE. Trimming pared 1 base from V and 4 bases from J, leaving 8 bases between. The CDR3 is 13 residues long.